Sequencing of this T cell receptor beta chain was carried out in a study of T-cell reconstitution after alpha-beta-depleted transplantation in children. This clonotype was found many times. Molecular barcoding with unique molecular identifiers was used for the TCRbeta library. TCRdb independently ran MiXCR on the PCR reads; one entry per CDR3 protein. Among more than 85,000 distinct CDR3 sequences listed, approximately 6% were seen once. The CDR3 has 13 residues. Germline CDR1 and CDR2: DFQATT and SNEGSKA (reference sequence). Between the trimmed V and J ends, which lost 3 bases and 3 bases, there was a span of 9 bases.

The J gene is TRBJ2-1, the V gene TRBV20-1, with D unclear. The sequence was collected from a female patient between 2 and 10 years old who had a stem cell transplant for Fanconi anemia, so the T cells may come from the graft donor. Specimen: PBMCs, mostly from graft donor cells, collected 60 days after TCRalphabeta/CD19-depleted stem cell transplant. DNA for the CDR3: TGCAGTGCTAGCCAAGGGTACTACAATGAGCAGTTCTTC. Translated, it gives CSASQGYYNEQFF.